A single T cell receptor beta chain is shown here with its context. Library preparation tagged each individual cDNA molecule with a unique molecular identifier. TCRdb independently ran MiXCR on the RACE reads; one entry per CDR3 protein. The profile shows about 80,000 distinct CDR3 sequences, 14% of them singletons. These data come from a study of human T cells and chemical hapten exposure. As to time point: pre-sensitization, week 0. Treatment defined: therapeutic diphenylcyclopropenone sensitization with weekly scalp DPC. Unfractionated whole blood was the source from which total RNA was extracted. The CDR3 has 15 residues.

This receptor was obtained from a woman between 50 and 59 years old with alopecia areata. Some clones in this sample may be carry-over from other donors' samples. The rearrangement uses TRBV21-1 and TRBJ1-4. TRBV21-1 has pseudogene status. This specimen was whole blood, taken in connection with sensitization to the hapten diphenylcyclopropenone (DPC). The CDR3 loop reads CASSKVCPTNEKLFF. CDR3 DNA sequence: TGTGCCAGCAGCAAAGTTTGTCCAACTAATGAAAAACTGTTTTTT.